This TCR beta chain appears in the sequencing data of a study of blood T cells in healthy people across ages. Study results and caveats: Shifts in expanded clonotypes may have been confounded by donor CMV status, which was unknown.

The sample holds many counts of this clonotype. No antigen is known for it. Then a second PCR, running roughly 6 to 11 cycles, was carried out with a sample-barcoded 5' primer and a J-beta primer mix. One entry per CDR3 protein, called by TCRdb with MiXCR from the 5' RACE reads. The sample has 550,000 to 750,000 distinct CDR3 sequences, under 25% seen once. V trimming: 3 bases; J trimming: 7 bases; junction bases outside the gene matches: 9. Germline CDR1 reads DFQATT; CDR2 reads SNEGSKA (reference sequence). This CDR3 is 14 amino acids long. The V gene is TRBV20-1, the J gene TRBJ2-1; 7 positions match TRBD2. The sequence was collected from a man between 65 and 85 years old in good health. The sample comprised blood. CDR3 DNA sequence: TGCAGTGCTAGCCGGGGCGGGAGTGGGAATGAGCAGTTCTTC. This encodes CSASRGGSGNEQFF.